This T cell receptor (beta chain) is drawn from a study of blood T cell repertoires in COVID-19. The V end lost 3 bases, the J end lost 4 bases, and 9 bases lay between the germline ends. This CDR3 is 13 amino acids long. Germline lookup yields CDR1 SNHLY and CDR2 FYNNEI. Generated by immunoSEQ multiplex PCR, the TCRdb table keeps only in-frame clones and is missing some. The data show approximately 220,000 clones, with over 70% seen just once and about 8% held by the top ten. This chain connects TRBV2 to TRBJ1-2; D is ambiguous. This clonotype was sampled from a woman older than 75 with acute or convalescent COVID-19. Sequenced: peripheral blood. In nucleotides, the CDR3 is TGTGCCAGCAGTGAGTCGGGATTCTATGGCTACACCTTC. Encoded protein: CASSESGFYGYTF.